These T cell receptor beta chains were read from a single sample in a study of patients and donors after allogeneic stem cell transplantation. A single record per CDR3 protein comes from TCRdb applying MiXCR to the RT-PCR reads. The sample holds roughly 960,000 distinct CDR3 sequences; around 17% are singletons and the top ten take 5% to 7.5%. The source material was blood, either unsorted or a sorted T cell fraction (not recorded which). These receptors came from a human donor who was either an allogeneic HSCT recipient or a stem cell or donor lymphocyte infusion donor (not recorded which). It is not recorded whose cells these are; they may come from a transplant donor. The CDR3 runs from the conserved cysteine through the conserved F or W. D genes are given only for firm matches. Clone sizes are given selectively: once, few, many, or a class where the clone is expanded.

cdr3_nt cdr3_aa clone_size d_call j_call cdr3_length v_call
TGTGCCAGCAGCATCCGGACTCGACTAGGATTTAGCTCCTACAATGAGCAGTTCTTC CASSIRTRLGFSSYNEQFF - - TRBJ2-1 19 TRBV11-2
TGTGCCAGCAGCGATACAGGGGCGAGCTCCTATAATTCACCCCTCCACTTT CASSDTGASSYNSPLHF - TRBD1 TRBJ1-6 17 TRBV9
TGTGCCAGCAGCATCATGAGGGGGGGGCCAGATACGCAGTATTTT CASSIMRGGPDTQYF few - TRBJ2-3 15 TRBV5-5
TGTGCTAGCAGCTTAGATCGTGGTGGCGAGCAGTACTTC CASSLDRGGEQYF many - TRBJ2-7 13 TRBV7-7
TGCGCCAGCAGCCCTTTCGGGGGGCTAGCGGGGACCACAGATACGCAGTATTTT CASSPFGGLAGTTDTQYF - TRBD2 TRBJ2-3 18 TRBV5-1
TGTGCCAGTAGTATCTCTGGGGCCGCGCAGTATTTT CASSISGAAQYF few - TRBJ2-3 12 TRBV19
TGTGCCAGCAGCCAACCCGGGACTAGCGGCTACGAGCAGTACTTC CASSQPGTSGYEQYF few TRBD2 TRBJ2-7 15 TRBV3-1
TGTGCCACCAGCAGAGATCCCCAGGGATACGAGCAGTACTTC CATSRDPQGYEQYF - - TRBJ2-7 14 TRBV15
TGCAGTGCTAGAGCCGGGGGCGCGGGAACAGATACGCAGTATTTT CSARAGGAGTDTQYF - - TRBJ2-3 15 TRBV20-1
TGTGCCATCAGAAACACGGGCGGGACCGGGGAGCTGTTTTTT CAIRNTGGTGELFF - - TRBJ2-2 14 TRBV10-3
TGCGCCAGCAGCGGTGGACAGTCCACAGATACGCAGTATTTT CASSGGQSTDTQYF - - TRBJ2-3 14 TRBV9
TGCAGTGCTAGAGGGACTGGGGCTTTCTTT CSARGTGAFF few - TRBJ1-1 10 TRBV20-1
TGCGCCAGCAGCCCCGGGACTAGCGGGAGTAACCAAGAGACCCAGTACTTC CASSPGTSGSNQETQYF - TRBD2 TRBJ2-5 17 TRBV5-1
TGTGCCAGCAGTGAAGTGGGTGGAGGTTTCGAGCAGTACTTC CASSEVGGGFEQYF few - TRBJ2-7 14 TRBV2
TGTGCCAGCAGCCCACTAGCGAGCAGCTCCTACAATGAGCAGTTCTTC CASSPLASSSYNEQFF - TRBD2 TRBJ2-1 16 TRBV5-6
TGCGCCAGCAGCCAAATGACCGGGAGCTTAGAGACCCAGTACTTC CASSQMTGSLETQYF - - TRBJ2-5 15 TRBV4-1
TGTGCCAGCAGTTTAGGAAGGGCACCTTCGGACGAGCAGTACTTC CASSLGRAPSDEQYF - - TRBJ2-7 15 TRBV12-3/TRBV12-4
TGCAGCGTTGGAGGGACTAGCGGGGTTAAAGAGACCCAGTACTTC CSVGGTSGVKETQYF few TRBD2 TRBJ2-5 15 TRBV29-1
TGTGCCAGCAGCCACCAAAAGGGAGGTAGTCCCCAGCATTTT CASSHQKGGSPQHF - - TRBJ1-5 14 TRBV3-1
TGTGCCAGCAGTTCCCCTGAAGCTAAATACACAGATACGCAGTATTTT CASSSPEAKYTDTQYF few - TRBJ2-3 16 TRBV27
TGTGCCAGCAGCAAAAAGGTGGGCGCCAAAAACATTCAGTACTTC CASSKKVGAKNIQYF - - TRBJ2-4 15 TRBV21-1
TGTGCCAGCAGTTTACAACAGGGAAGGAATCAGCCCCAGCATTTT CASSLQQGRNQPQHF many - TRBJ1-5 15 TRBV12-3/TRBV12-4
TGCAGTGCCCCCGTGACAACAAAGGGCAATGAGCAGTTCTTC CSAPVTTKGNEQFF - - TRBJ2-1 14 TRBV20-1
TGTGCCAGCAGCAAAGAGTTTTTGGACAGGGCGTATAATTCACCCCTCCACTTT CASSKEFLDRAYNSPLHF - - TRBJ1-6 18 TRBV21-1
TGTGCCAGCAGTCCCGGGACAGGGAGGACCGGGGAGCTGTTTTTT CASSPGTGRTGELFF - TRBD1 TRBJ2-2 15 TRBV18
TGTGCCAGCAGGGGGGGACGGAGCACAGATACGCAGTATTTT CASRGGRSTDTQYF few - TRBJ2-3 14 TRBV6-1
TGCAGTGCTTCTACTAGCGGGAGGATCCACGAGCAGTACTTC CSASTSGRIHEQYF once TRBD2 TRBJ2-7 14 TRBV20-1
TGTGCCAGCAGTTCAAGCGCCCCGGGGGGTTCTAGCTATGGCTACACCTTC CASSSSAPGGSSYGYTF - - TRBJ1-2 17 TRBV12-3/TRBV12-4
TGCAGTGCTAAGAACTCCGAACAGGGGCTGGAGACCCAGTACTTC CSAKNSEQGLETQYF - TRBD1 TRBJ2-5 15 TRBV20-1
TGCAGCGTTCAGGGTCGCAACATTCAGTACTTC CSVQGRNIQYF - - TRBJ2-4 11 TRBV29-1
TGTGCCAGCCTGAAGCGGGCGAACACCGGGGAGCTGTTTTTT CASLKRANTGELFF - - TRBJ2-2 14 TRBV28
TGTGCCACCAGTGACCCGACAGGGGCAAACTATGGCTACACCTTC CATSDPTGANYGYTF - TRBD1 TRBJ1-2 15 TRBV24-1
TGTGCCAGCAGTTGGGGGGGGAAGGATCAGCCCCAGCATTTT CASSWGGKDQPQHF - - TRBJ1-5 14 TRBV27
TGTGCCATCAGTGACCCGACAGGGGGCGTATACGAGCAGTACTTC CAISDPTGGVYEQYF few TRBD1 TRBJ2-7 15 TRBV10-3
TGTGCCAGCAGCATACTGACTAGCGCGTACAATGAGCAGTTCTTC CASSILTSAYNEQFF once TRBD2 TRBJ2-1 15 TRBV11-3
TGTGCCAGCAGCTTTAGGAGGGTGGATGAAAAACTGTTTTTT CASSFRRVDEKLFF - - TRBJ1-4 14 TRBV12-3/TRBV12-4
TGCGCCAGCAGCTTGACAGGGATTTACGAGCAGTACTTC CASSLTGIYEQYF few - TRBJ2-7 13 TRBV5-1
TGTGCCACCAAAGACGGATCACCCCAAATTTCCTACGAGCAGTACTTC CATKDGSPQISYEQYF few - TRBJ2-7 16 TRBV24-1
TGTGCCACCAGCAAGAAAGACAGGGTCGGCACTGAAGCTTTCTTT CATSKKDRVGTEAFF - TRBD1 TRBJ1-1 15 TRBV24-1
TGTGCCATCAGTGAGTCTGTGGGGTCCAACTATGGCTACACCTTC CAISESVGSNYGYTF - - TRBJ1-2 15 TRBV10-3
TGTGCCAGCAGAGGGACAGGGGGACTTTGGAACACTGAAGCTTTCTTT CASRGTGGLWNTEAFF - TRBD1 TRBJ1-1 16 TRBV6-1
TGTGCCAGCACGGGACATAAGAACACTGAAGCTTTCTTT CASTGHKNTEAFF - - TRBJ1-1 13 TRBV2
TGTGCCACCAGTGAGCCGCCCCAGGGGGGAAGGTACGAGCAGTACTTC CATSEPPQGGRYEQYF - - TRBJ2-7 16 TRBV24-1
TGTGCCAGCAGCTTCCTACAGGGGGCGAGGGAAAAACTGTTTTTT CASSFLQGAREKLFF - TRBD1 TRBJ1-4 15 TRBV7-3
TGTGCCACCAGTGAAGGGGGACGGGAAAACACTGAAGCTTTCTTT CATSEGGRENTEAFF few - TRBJ1-1 15 TRBV24-1
TGTGCCAGCAGTGAAATCAGGGGAGAGGGCACTGAAGCTTTCTTT CASSEIRGEGTEAFF - - TRBJ1-1 15 TRBV25-1
TGTGCCAGCAGCCCGCTCTCAGGAGCTACTAGCACAGATACGCAGTATTTT CASSPLSGATSTDTQYF once - TRBJ2-3 17 TRBV6-4
TGTGCCAGCAGCTTAGCGAGGGACAGGGAATACGAGCAGTACTTC CASSLARDREYEQYF - TRBD1 TRBJ2-7 15 TRBV7-6
TGTGCTAGTGGTTTTCCCCCAAGTGGGGCTAATATCTACGAGCAGTACTTC CASGFPPSGANIYEQYF few - TRBJ2-7 17 TRBV12-5
TGCGCCAGCAGCCCTTACGGAAACTCTGGGGCCAACGTCCTGACTTTC CASSPYGNSGANVLTF few - TRBJ2-6 16 TRBV4-3
TGTGCCAGCAGCTTAATCTCCGGGAGGTACAATGAGCAGTTCTTC CASSLISGRYNEQFF - TRBD2 TRBJ2-1 15 TRBV11-2
TGTGCCAGCAGCACAAAGGGGACGGTGGCTACTGAAGCTTTCTTT CASSTKGTVATEAFF - - TRBJ1-1 15 TRBV6-1
TGCAGCGTTGAAGTATTGGCAGCTAACTATGGCTACACCTTC CSVEVLAANYGYTF few - TRBJ1-2 14 TRBV29-1